This T cell receptor beta chain derives from a study of T cells after yellow fever vaccination. Background on the study: Preparing low-cell-number fractions relied on SMART-Seq v4 Ultra Low Input.

The study's findings and limits: The booster response re-showed most primary clones: over 95% CD4, 88% CD8. Some clonotypes were seen in both the CD4 and the CD8 compartments. These made up a small share and likely arose from convergent recombination.

5'RACE template switching generated TCR cDNA, adding a universal primer site and UMIs. MiXCR, applied by TCRdb to the 5' RACE reads, yields one record per CDR3 protein. The data hold 200,000 to 250,000 distinct CDR3 sequences, with 2.5% to 3.5% observed a single time. This clonotype was seen only a few times. Antigen: not known. CDR1 and CDR2 (germline): SGHTA, FQGNSA. The CDR3 consists of 13 residues. V trimming: 5 bases; J trimming: 8 bases; junction bases outside the gene matches: 8. The sequencing here drew on CD4+ T cells sorted from PBMCs, taken 10 days after the yellow fever booster vaccination. The chain is built from TRBV7-2 and TRBJ1-2; 7 nucleotides match TRBD1. The TCR originated in a man aged 18 to 35 who received the YFV17D yellow fever vaccine. The chain's CDR3 is CASSRERGQGYTF. The CDR3 DNA sequence: TGTGCCAGCAGCCGGGAGAGGGGGCAAGGCTACACCTTC.